The clone carrying this T cell receptor beta chain was seen a handful of times. The sample is drawn from a study of OX40 agonist ivuxolimab in advanced cancers. Study-wide background: Cancers in dose escalation were hepatocellular, melanoma, renal cell and head and neck.

Libraries were prepared by immunoSEQ multiplex PCR; TCRdb keeps only in-frame clonotypes and omits some of them. Here the sample spans about 72,000 clones, 81% being singletons. This CDR3 spans 15 amino acids. Trimming cost V 3 bases and J 5 bases; bases outside gene matches: 9. Germline V lookup: CDR1 SGHDT, CDR2 YYEEEE. The rearrangement links TRBV5-6 to TRBJ1-2; 8 bases align to TRBD1. The input for sequencing was CD4+ or CD8+ T cells sorted from blood, taken in a trial of the OX40 agonist ivuxolimab. The receptor was derived from an adult with an advanced solid tumor such as melanoma, head and neck, liver or kidney cancer. CDR3 in amino acids: CASSSIAGGGYGYTF. The CDR3, as DNA: TGTGCCAGCAGCTCGATTGCAGGGGGCGGTTATGGCTACACCTTC.